These 20 T cell receptor beta chains originate from one sample sequenced in a study of blood T cell repertoires in COVID-19. TCRdb's copy holds only in-frame clones and misses some; the assay was immunoSEQ multiplex PCR. The sample shows more than 200,000 clones, 88% of them seen only once. Sample: peripheral blood. Every receptor here comes from a human donor in a cohort sampled during active COVID-19.

The genes are TRBV19 and TRBJ2-5; 10 bases are shared with TRBD2. Germline assignment: CDR1 LNHDA and CDR2 SQIVND (reference sequence). The CDR3 consists of 17 residues. The junction had 12 bases not matched to a gene; V was cut back by 3 bases and J by 5 bases. CDR3 region: CASSISFGAGGGETQYF. CDR3 DNA sequence: TGTGCCAGTAGTATCTCCTTCGGAGCGGGAGGGGGTGAGACCCAGTACTTC.

The chain combines TRBV5-4 with TRBJ2-7, with a possible D match to TRBD2 (5 bases). The V end was cut by 1 base, the J end by 2 bases, with 10 bases between. CDR1 is SGHNT, CDR2 YYREEE, per germline (reference sequence). CDR3 size: 14 residues. Here the CDR3 reads CASSLRTVPYEQYF. CDR3 DNA sequence: TGTGCCAGCAGCTTGAGGACTGTTCCCTACGAGCAGTACTTC.

The chain links TRBV5-6 to TRBJ1-2; D remains ambiguous. CDR1 and CDR2 from the germline V gene are SGHDT and YYEEEE. The CDR3 has 11 amino acids. Trimming cost V 2 bases and J 12 bases, with 11 bases left between them. For the CDR3, the DNA is TGTGCCAGCAGCTTTTCCGGAGGAAACACCTTC. This codes for CASSFSGGNTF.

The J gene is TRBJ2-7, the V gene TRBV10-2; 9 nucleotides line up with TRBD1. The CDR3 is 16 residues long. Germline V CDR1 and CDR2: WSHSY, SAAADI. With 6 bases clipped from V and 8 bases from J, the junction kept 17 bases outside the gene matches. The CDR3 is CASRPDVTGGVEKQYF. CDR3 sequence (DNA): TGCGCCAGCAGACCAGATGTGACAGGGGGAGTGGAAAAGCAGTACTTC.

The rearrangement links TRBV12-2 to TRBJ1-5. TRBV12-2 is described as a pseudogene. This CDR3 contains 14 residues. CDR3 in amino acids: CATPASKSNQPQHF. CDR3 sequence (DNA): TGTGCAACTCCCGCGTCGAAAAGCAATCAGCCCCAGCATTTT.

CDR3 nucleotide sequence: TGTGCCAGTAGTGGGACAGGAGGGAAGGAACAGCCCCAGCATTTT. Its translation: CASSGTGGKEQPQHF. The chain joins TRBV19 to TRBJ1-5, with TRBD1 matching 8 bases. This CDR3 comprises 15 residues. J was trimmed by 7 bases and V by 5 bases; bases with no gene match: 10. Germline V gene sequence: CDR1 LNHDA, CDR2 SQIVND (reference sequence).

The rearrangement joins TRBV5-1 to TRBJ2-7; no reliable D call. The CDR3 totals 14 residues. The V gene lost 0 bases and the J gene lost 3 bases, with 10 bases spanning the gap. Germline V CDR1 and CDR2: SGHRS, YFSETQ. CDR3 DNA: TGCGCCAGCAGCTTGGAAGTAACAGTCTACGAGCAGTACTTC. Translated, it gives CASSLEVTVYEQYF. Together with reference TRBV5-1 and TRBJ2-7, the CDR3 gives the full variable domain: KAGVTQTPRYLIKTRGQQVTLSCSPISGHRSVSWYQQTPGQGLQFLFEYFSETQRNKGNFPGRFSGRQFSNSRSEMNVSTLELGDSALYLCASSLEVTVYEQYFGPGTRLTVT.

The chain combines TRBV30 with TRBJ1-5; maybe TRBD1 (5 bases). Looked up from germline, CDR1 is GTSNPN and CDR2 is SVGIG (reference sequence). This CDR3 is built from 14 residues. Between the trimmed V and J ends, which lost 2 bases and 1 base, there was a span of 9 bases. CDR3 sequence: CAWSLGRSNQPQHF. The CDR3 nucleotides are TGTGCCTGGAGTTTGGGGCGGAGCAATCAGCCCCAGCATTTT.

This sequence joins TRBV7-9 and TRBJ1-1, with D possibly TRBD1 on 6 matching bases. CDR1 SEHNR and CDR2 FQNEAQ come from the germline V gene (reference sequence). The length of the CDR3 is 16 residues. The V end lost 5 bases, the J end lost 4 bases, and 20 bases lay between the germline ends. The chain's CDR3 is CASSTSGGGAITEAFF. The CDR3 region has the DNA TGTGCCAGCAGCACGTCGGGTGGGGGGGCAATCACTGAAGCTTTCTTT.

This sequence joins TRBV11-2 and TRBJ2-3; D possibly corresponds to TRBD2 (5 bases). Germline CDR1 reads SGHAT; CDR2 reads FQNNGV. There are 15 residues in the CDR3. The ends were cut back, 5 bases at V and 5 bases at J, with 17 bases in the middle. The DNA of the CDR3 is TGTGCCAGCAGCACGAGGACTGATTTCCGAGATACGCAGTATTTT. Encoded protein: CASSTRTDFRDTQYF.

Note on this clone: Without the conserved terminal phenylalanine or tryptophan, this CDR3 likely stems from a read error. The DNA is omitted, as the CDR3 cannot be located on it reliably, and the CDR3 follows TCRdb's listing. The J gene is TRBJ2-7, the V gene TRBV13; the D call in the table, TRBD1, was not verified against the DNA. The CDR3 is 8 amino acids long, termini counted. Germline CDR1 is PRHDT and CDR2 is FYEKMQ (reference sequence). CDR3 residues: CASSSVAS.

The J gene is TRBJ2-7, the V gene TRBV28; the match to TRBD2 covers 9 bases. The CDR3 covers 15 residues. Unmatched junction bases numbered 15, after V lost 8 bases and J lost 7 bases. Germline assignment: CDR1 MDHEN and CDR2 SYDVKM. This CDR3 is CASLSGSAKRGEQYF. CDR3 in DNA: TGTGCCAGCCTTAGCGGGAGCGCAAAAAGGGGGGAGCAGTACTTC.

The chain is built from TRBV28 and TRBJ1-3, with D unclear. V dropped 6 bases and J dropped 10 bases, with 10 bases sitting between them. This CDR3 is built from 11 residues. Germline V gives CDR1 MDHEN, CDR2 SYDVKM. CDR3 in DNA: TGTGCCAGCAGATCGGGGTGGACCATATATTTT. It encodes CASRSGWTIYF. The full variable domain, completed using reference TRBV28 and TRBJ1-3, is DVKVTQSSRYLVKRTGEKVFLECVQDMDHENMFWYRQDPGLGLRLIYFSYDVKMKEKGDIPEGYSVSREKKERFSLILESASTNQTSMYLCASRSGWTIYFGEGSWLTVV.

As to this clone: The sample holds other DNA sequences that translate to the same CDR3. The rearrangement links TRBV18 to TRBJ1-1, with D maybe TRBD1 (6 bases). Germline V gene data show CDR1 as KGHSH and CDR2 as LQKENI. Trimming took 3 bases from V and 1 from J, leaving 6 bases between them. The CDR3 spans 13 residues. The CDR3 here is CASSPGQNTEAFF. For the CDR3, the DNA is TGTGCCAGCTCACCGGGACAGAACACTGAAGCTTTCTTT.

V is TRBV30 and J is TRBJ2-3; D possibly corresponds to TRBD2 (7 bases). Germline CDR1 reads GTSNPN; CDR2 reads SVGIG (reference sequence). The V end lost 2 bases, the J end lost 2 bases, and 14 bases lay between the germline ends. The CDR3 covers 15 residues. The CDR3 loop is CAWSSGGLNTDTQYF. DNA of the CDR3: TGTGCCTGGAGTTCCGGGGGGCTCAACACAGATACGCAGTATTTT.

The V gene is TRBV7-2, the J gene TRBJ2-5, with a possible D match to TRBD1 (5 bases). V dropped 1 base and J dropped 6 bases, with 9 bases sitting between them. The length of the CDR3 is 13 residues. Germline CDR1 and CDR2: SGHTA and FQGNSA. In DNA form, the CDR3 reads TGTGCCAGCAGCTTAGTAGACAGCCAGACCCAGTACTTC. It yields the protein CASSLVDSQTQYF.

The chain employs TRBV5-8 and TRBJ1-2, with D unclear. The CDR3 sequence is 14 residues long. Germline V gene data show CDR1 as SGHTS and CDR2 as YDEGEE. The V end was cut by 3 bases, the J end by 4 bases, with 13 bases between. CDR3 DNA: TGTGCCAGCAGCTCACCCGGGGTCAGCTATGGCTACACCTTC. Translation gives CASSSPGVSYGYTF. Full variable domain (rest looked up from reference TRBV5-8 and TRBJ1-2): EAGVTQSPTHLIKTRGQQATLRCSPISGHTSVYWYQQALGLGLQFLLWYDEGEERNRGNFPPRFSGRQFPNYSSELNVNALELEDSALYLCASSSPGVSYGYTFGSGTRLTVV.

The chain carries TRBV24-1 and TRBJ1-2; 9 nucleotides match TRBD1. Per the germline V gene, CDR1 is KGHDR and CDR2 is SFDVKD. The CDR3 extends over 15 amino acids. After removal of 5 bases from V and 4 bases from J, the junction contained 7 bases not matched to a gene. The CDR3 protein is CATSGPGQGIYGYTF. The CDR3 nucleotides are TGTGCCACCAGTGGACCGGGACAGGGAATCTATGGCTACACCTTC.

The chain is built from TRBV5-1 and TRBJ2-7; TRBD2 might be the D (6 bases). The CDR3 sequence is 14 residues long. CDR1 is SGHRS, CDR2 YFSETQ, per germline. The germline V and J ends were trimmed by 2 bases and 1 base, with 10 bases remaining between them. Here the CDR3 DNA reads TGCGCCAGCAGCTTAAACGGGGGTTCCTACGAGCAGTACTTC. Its translation is CASSLNGGSYEQYF.

V usage is TRBV4-3 and J usage is TRBJ1-5; possible D gene TRBD1, 5 bases. Germline V gene sequence: CDR1 LGHNA, CDR2 YSLEER. This CDR3 is 15 amino acids long. V dropped 0 bases and J dropped 7 bases, with 13 bases sitting between them. CDR3 loop: CASSQDSGGKQPQHF. For the CDR3, the DNA is TGCGCCAGCAGCCAAGATTCGGGGGGGAAACAGCCCCAGCATTTT.